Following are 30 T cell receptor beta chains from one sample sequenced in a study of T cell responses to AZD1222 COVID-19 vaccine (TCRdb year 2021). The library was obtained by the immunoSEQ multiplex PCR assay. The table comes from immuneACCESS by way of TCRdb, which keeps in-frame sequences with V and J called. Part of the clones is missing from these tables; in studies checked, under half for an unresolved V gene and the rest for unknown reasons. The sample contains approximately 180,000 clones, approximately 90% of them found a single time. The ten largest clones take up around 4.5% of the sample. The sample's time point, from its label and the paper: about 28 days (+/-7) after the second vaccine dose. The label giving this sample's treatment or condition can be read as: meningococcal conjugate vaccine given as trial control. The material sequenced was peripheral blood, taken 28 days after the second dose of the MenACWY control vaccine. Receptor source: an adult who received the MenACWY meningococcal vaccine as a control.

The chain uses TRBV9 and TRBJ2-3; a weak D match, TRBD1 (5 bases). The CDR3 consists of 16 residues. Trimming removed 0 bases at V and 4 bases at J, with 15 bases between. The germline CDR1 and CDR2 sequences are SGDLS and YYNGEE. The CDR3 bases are TGTGCCAGCAGCGTAGGAATCGGCGCAGGGCCAGATACGCAGTATTTT. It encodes CASSVGIGAGPDTQYF.

DNA for the CDR3: TGTGCCAGCAGCGTAGGGACGGCGAGTTCAGGGAACACTGAAGCTTTCTTT. Protein: CASSVGTASSGNTEAFF. The chain has TRBV9 and TRBJ1-1; D unclear. V was clipped by 0 bases and J by 1 base, with 16 bases between them. The V gene's germline CDR1 is SGDLS and CDR2 YYNGEE. The CDR3 has 17 residues.

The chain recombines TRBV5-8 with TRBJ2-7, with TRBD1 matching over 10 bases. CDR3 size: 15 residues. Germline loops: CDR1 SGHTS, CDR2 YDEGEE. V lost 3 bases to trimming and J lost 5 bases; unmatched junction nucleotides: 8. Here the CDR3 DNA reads TGTGCCAGCAGCTCCAGGACAGGGGGTTCCCACGAGCAGTACTTC. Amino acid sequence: CASSSRTGGSHEQYF.

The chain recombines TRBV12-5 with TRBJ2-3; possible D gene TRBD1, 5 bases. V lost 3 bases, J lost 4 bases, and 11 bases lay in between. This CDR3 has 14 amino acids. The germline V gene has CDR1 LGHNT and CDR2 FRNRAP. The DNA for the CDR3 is TGTGCTAGTGGTTTATCAGGGTCGCCAGATACGCAGTATTTT. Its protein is CASGLSGSPDTQYF. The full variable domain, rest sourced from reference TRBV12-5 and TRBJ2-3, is DARVTQTPRHKVTEMGQEVTMRCQPILGHNTVFWYRQTMMQGLELLAYFRNRAPLDDSGMPKDRFSAEMPDATLATLKIQPSEPRDSAVYFCASGLSGSPDTQYFGPGTRLTVL.

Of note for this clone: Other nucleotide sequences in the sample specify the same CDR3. The CDR3: CASSQARTSTDTQYF. Here the CDR3 DNA reads TGCGCCAGCAGCCAAGCTAGGACGTCCACAGATACGCAGTATTTT. The chain links TRBV4-3 to TRBJ2-3, with D unresolved. CDR3 length equals 15 residues. Between the trimmed V and J ends, which lost 1 base and 2 bases, there was a span of 10 bases. Germline V lookup: CDR1 LGHNA, CDR2 YSLEER.

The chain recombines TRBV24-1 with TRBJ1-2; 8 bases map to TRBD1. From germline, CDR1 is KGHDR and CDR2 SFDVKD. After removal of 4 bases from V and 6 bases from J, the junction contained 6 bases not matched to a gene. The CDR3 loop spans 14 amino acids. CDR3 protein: CATSDPDRADGYTF. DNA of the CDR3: TGTGCCACCAGTGACCCGGACAGGGCGGATGGCTACACCTTC.

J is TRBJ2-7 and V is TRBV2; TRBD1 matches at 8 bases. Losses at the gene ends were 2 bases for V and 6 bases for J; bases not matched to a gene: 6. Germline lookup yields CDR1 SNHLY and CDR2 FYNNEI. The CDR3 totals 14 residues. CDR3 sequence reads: CASSELGQVGEQYF. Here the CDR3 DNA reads TGTGCCAGCAGTGAACTGGGACAGGTCGGCGAGCAGTACTTC.

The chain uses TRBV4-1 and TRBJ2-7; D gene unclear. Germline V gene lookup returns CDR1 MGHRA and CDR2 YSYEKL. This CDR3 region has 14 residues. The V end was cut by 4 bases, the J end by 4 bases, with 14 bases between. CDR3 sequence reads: CASSPPNRVYEQYF. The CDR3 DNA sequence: TGCGCCAGCAGCCCCCCTAATCGTGTTTACGAGCAGTACTTC.

In nucleotides, the CDR3 is TGTGCCAGCAGCCCGGGACAGGGGCGCTACGAGCAGTACTTC. It yields the protein CASSPGQGRYEQYF. This sequence joins TRBV7-6 and TRBJ2-7; TRBD1 matches 10 bases. With V trimmed by 5 bases and J by 3 bases, 4 bases remained unmatched. The CDR3 has 14 amino acids. Germline V gene lookup returns CDR1 SGHVS and CDR2 FNYEAQ. The whole variable domain, filled in from reference TRBV7-6 and TRBJ2-7, reads GAGVSQSPRYKVTKRGQDVALRCDPISGHVSLYWYRQALGQGPEFLTYFNYEAQQDKSGLPNDRFSAERPEGSISTLTIQRTEQRDSAMYRCASSPGQGRYEQYFGPGTRLTVT.

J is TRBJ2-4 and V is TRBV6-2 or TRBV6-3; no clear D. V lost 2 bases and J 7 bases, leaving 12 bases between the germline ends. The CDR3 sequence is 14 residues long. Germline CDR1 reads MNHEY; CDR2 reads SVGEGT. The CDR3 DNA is TGTGCCAGCAGTTACCTCGAGCAACCGAACATTCAGTACTTC. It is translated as CASSYLEQPNIQYF.

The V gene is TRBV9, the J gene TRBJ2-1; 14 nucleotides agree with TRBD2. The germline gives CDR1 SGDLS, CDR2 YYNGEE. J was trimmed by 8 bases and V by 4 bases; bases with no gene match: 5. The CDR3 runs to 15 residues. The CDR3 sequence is CASSPGTSGGDEQFF. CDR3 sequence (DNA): TGTGCCAGCAGCCCCGGGACTAGCGGGGGCGATGAGCAGTTCTTC.

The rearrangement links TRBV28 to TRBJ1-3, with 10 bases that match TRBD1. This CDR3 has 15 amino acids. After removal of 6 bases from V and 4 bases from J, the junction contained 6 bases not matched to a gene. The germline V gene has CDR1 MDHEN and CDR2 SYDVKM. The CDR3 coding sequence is TGTGCCAGCAGACAGGGACAGGGGTGGGGAAACACCATATATTTT. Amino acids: CASRQGQGWGNTIYF.

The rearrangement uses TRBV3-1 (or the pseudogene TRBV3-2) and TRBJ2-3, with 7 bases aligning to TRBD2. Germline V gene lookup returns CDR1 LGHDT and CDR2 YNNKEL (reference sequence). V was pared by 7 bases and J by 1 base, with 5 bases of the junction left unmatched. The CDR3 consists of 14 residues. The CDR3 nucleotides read TGTGCCAGCACCTCTAGCGGTCGCACAGATACGCAGTATTTT. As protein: CASTSSGRTDTQYF.

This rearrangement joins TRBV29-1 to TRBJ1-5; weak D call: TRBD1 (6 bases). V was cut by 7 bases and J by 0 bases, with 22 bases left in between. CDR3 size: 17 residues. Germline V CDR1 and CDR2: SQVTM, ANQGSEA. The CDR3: CSGGRGPRTVSNQPQHF. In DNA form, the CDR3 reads TGCAGCGGTGGCCGGGGCCCCCGGACAGTTAGCAATCAGCCCCAGCATTTT.

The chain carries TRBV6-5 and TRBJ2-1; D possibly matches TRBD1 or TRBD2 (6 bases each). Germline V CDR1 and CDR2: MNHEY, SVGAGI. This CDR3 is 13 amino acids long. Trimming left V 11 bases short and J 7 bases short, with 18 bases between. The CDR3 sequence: CAVGGPKNNEQFF. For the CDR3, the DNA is TGTGCCGTCGGGGGCCCAAAAAATAATGAGCAGTTCTTC.

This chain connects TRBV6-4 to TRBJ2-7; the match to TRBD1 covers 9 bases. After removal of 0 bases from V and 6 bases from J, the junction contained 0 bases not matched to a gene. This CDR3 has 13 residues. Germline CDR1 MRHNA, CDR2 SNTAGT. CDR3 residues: CASSDSDRGEQYF. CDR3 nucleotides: TGTGCCAGCAGTGACTCGGACAGGGGCGAGCAGTACTTC.

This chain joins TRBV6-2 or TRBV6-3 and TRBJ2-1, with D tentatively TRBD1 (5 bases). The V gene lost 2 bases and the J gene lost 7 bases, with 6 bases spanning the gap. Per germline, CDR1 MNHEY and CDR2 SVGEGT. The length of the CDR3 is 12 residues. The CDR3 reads CASSYRGNEQFF. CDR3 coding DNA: TGTGCCAGCAGTTACAGGGGAAATGAGCAGTTCTTC.

The CDR3 is CASSILKNSNQPQHF. The DNA of the CDR3 is TGTGCCAGTAGTATTTTGAAAAATAGCAATCAGCCCCAGCATTTT. The gene calls are TRBV19 and TRBJ1-5; D is ambiguous. The CDR3 length is 15 residues. CDR1 is LNHDA and CDR2 is SQIVND in the germline V gene (reference sequence). Deletions cut 3 bases from V and 0 bases from J, with 9 bases between.

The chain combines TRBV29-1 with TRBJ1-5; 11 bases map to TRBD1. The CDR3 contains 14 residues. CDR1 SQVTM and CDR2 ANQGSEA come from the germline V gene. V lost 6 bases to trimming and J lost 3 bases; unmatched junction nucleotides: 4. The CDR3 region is CSVGGQGDNQPQHF. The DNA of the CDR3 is TGCAGCGTCGGGGGACAGGGGGACAATCAGCCCCAGCATTTT.

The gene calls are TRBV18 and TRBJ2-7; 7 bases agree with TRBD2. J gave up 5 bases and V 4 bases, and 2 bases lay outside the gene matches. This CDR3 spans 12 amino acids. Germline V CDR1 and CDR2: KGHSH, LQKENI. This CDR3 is CASSRGGDEQYF. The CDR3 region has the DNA TGTGCCAGCTCACGGGGGGGAGACGAGCAGTACTTC.

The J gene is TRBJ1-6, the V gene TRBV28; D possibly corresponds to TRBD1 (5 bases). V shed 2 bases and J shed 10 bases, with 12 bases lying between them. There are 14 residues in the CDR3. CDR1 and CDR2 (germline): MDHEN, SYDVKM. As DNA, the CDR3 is TGTGCCAGCAGTTTACGGCAGGGTTACTCACCCCTCCACTTT. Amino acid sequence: CASSLRQGYSPLHF.

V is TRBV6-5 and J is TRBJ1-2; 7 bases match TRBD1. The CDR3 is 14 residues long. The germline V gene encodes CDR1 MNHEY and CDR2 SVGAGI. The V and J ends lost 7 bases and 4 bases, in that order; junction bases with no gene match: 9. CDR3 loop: CASTYRTGPYGYTF. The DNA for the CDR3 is TGTGCCAGCACATACAGGACAGGCCCCTATGGCTACACCTTC.

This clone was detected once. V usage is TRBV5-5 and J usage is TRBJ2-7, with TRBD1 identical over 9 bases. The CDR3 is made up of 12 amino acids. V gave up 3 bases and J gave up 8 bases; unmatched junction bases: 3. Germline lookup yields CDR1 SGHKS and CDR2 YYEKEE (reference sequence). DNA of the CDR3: TGTGCCAGCAGCTCTGACAGGGGGAAGCAGTACTTC. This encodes CASSSDRGKQYF. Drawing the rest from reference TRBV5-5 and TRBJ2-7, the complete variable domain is DAGVTQSPTHLIKTRGQQVTLRCSPISGHKSVSWYQQVLGQGPQFIFQYYEKEERGRGNFPDRFSARQFPNYSSELNVNALLLGDSALYLCASSSDRGKQYFGPGTRLTVT.

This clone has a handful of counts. The CDR3 sequence is CASSMESNQPQHF. CDR3 coding DNA: TGTGCCAGTAGTATGGAGAGCAATCAGCCCCAGCATTTT. The V and J genes are TRBV19 and TRBJ1-5; D gene uncertain. This CDR3 is built from 13 residues. The germline V gene encodes CDR1 LNHDA and CDR2 SQIVND (reference sequence). The V and J ends lost 3 bases and 1 base respectively, with 4 bases between them.

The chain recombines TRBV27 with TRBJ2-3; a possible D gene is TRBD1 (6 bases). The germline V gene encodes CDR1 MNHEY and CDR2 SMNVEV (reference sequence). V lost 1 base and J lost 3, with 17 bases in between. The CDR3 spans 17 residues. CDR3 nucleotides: TGTGCCAGCAGTTTATGGTATGGCAGGGGAGAAACAGATACGCAGTATTTT. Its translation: CASSLWYGRGETDTQYF.

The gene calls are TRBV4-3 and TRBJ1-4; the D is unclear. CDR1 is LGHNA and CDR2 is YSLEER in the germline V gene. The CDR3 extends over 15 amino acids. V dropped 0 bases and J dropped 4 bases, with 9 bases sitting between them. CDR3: CASSQDAHLNEKLFF. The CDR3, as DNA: TGCGCCAGCAGCCAAGATGCACACCTTAATGAAAAACTGTTTTTT.

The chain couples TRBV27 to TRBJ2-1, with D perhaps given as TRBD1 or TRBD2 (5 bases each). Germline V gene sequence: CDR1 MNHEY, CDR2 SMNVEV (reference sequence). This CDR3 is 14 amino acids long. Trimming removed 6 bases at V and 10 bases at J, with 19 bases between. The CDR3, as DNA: TGTGCCAGCAGCCCCGGGGCGGGCTTCAGGGAGCAGTTCTTC. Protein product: CASSPGAGFREQFF.

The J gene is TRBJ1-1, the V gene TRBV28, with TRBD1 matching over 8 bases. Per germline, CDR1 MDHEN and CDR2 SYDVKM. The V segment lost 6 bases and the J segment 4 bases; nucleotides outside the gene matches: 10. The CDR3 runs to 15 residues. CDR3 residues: CASRAFQGAGTEAFF. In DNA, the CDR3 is TGTGCCAGCAGGGCTTTCCAGGGGGCCGGCACTGAAGCTTTCTTT.

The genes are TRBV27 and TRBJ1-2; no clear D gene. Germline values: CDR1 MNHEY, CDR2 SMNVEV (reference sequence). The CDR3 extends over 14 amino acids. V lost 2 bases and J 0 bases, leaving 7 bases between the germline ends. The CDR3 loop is CASSLADTNYGYTF. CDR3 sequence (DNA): TGTGCCAGCAGTTTAGCGGATACTAACTATGGCTACACCTTC.

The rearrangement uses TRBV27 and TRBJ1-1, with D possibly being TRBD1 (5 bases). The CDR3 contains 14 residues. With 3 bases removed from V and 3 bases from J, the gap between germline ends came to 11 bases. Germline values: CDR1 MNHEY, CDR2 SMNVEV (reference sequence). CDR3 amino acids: CASSLARGDTEAFF. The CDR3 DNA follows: TGTGCCAGCAGTTTGGCCCGGGGGGACACTGAAGCTTTCTTT.